The T cell receptor (beta chain) described here comes from a study of blood T cell repertoires in COVID-19. Study-level background: COVID-19 samples collected from the United States, Italy and Spain covered acute and convalescent phases. T cells, B-cell-depleted T cells, or PBMCs supplied cDNA or gDNA.

The CDR3 is 16 residues long. J was trimmed by 5 bases and V by 1 base; bases with no gene match: 8. Germline loops: CDR1 SGHTA, CDR2 FQGNSA. Original handling: From reference gene primer amplification, estimates of nucleated cell counts were derived. The protocol was immunoSEQ multiplex PCR, while the TCRdb copy is restricted to in-frame clones and leaves out a portion. That table gives V, J and clone size, and the DNA gave D and trimming. This sample has fewer than 65,000 clones, with about 86% found just once. V is TRBV7-2 and J is TRBJ2-3, with 8 bases that match TRBD1. The sequence was collected from a man aged 55-75 years with acute or convalescent COVID-19. The specimen sequenced was peripheral blood. CDR3 sequence reads: CASSLESQGAGDTQYF. CDR3 DNA: TGTGCCAGCAGCTTAGAGTCCCAGGGGGCAGGAGATACGCAGTATTTT.